The rows below give T cell receptor beta chains drawn from one sample of a study of identical twins. A single record per CDR3 protein comes from TCRdb applying MiXCR to the 5' RACE reads. Here the sample spans 280,000 or so distinct CDR3 sequences, about 8.3% being singletons. The data were also submitted as part of a second study, on yellow fever vaccine responses in identical twins.

Sequenced material: memory (CD45RO+) T cells sorted from blood. These TCRs come from a woman in her late teens or twenties in good health. Both conserved end residues are part of each CDR3. D genes are given only for firm matches. Clone size is shown for a subset of rows, as once, few, many or a class of expanded clone.

TRBV29-1	-	TRBJ2-6	many	TGCAGCGCAAGGGGTGCTGGGGCCAACGTCCTGACTTTC	CSARGAGANVLTF
TRBV20-1	TRBD2	TRBJ2-3	few	TGCAGTGCGGGGGGGGGACTAGCTACAGATACGCAGTATTTT	CSAGGGLATDTQYF
TRBV12-3/TRBV12-4	-	TRBJ2-1	many	TGTGCCAGCAGTCTCTACTACGACTACAATGAGCAGTTCTTC	CASSLYYDYNEQFF
TRBV28	TRBD2	TRBJ2-2	many	TGTGCCAGCAGTACGGGAGGGGTGAACACCGGGGAGCTGTTTTTT	CASSTGGVNTGELFF
TRBV14	TRBD2	TRBJ2-3	-	TGTTCCAGCAGCCCCGTCGAGGAAGGAACTAGCGGAGATCTGCCAGATACGCAGTATTTT	CSSSPVEEGTSGDLPDTQYF
TRBV24-1	-	TRBJ2-3	few	TGTGCCACCAGTGATGGCGGGGATTGGCGGAATACGCAGTATTTT	CATSDGGDWRNTQYF
TRBV11-2	TRBD2	TRBJ2-3	-	TGTGCCAGCAGCTTAGTGGCGACTAGCGGGCTCGGGGCAGATACGCAGTATTTT	CASSLVATSGLGADTQYF
TRBV28	-	TRBJ2-7	-	TGTGCCAGCATCTCTGGGGGGACACCCCAGGGGGCCTACGAGCAGTACTTC	CASISGGTPQGAYEQYF
TRBV19	-	TRBJ2-3	-	TGTGCCAGTAGTACAGGGGTGAGCACAGATACGCAGTATTTT	CASSTGVSTDTQYF
TRBV6-1	TRBD2	TRBJ2-3	-	TGTGCCAGCAGTACCTTAGCGGGAGCTGGGGCAGATACGCAGTATTTT	CASSTLAGAGADTQYF
TRBV18	-	TRBJ2-2	few	TGTGCCAGCTCACCGATGGAGGTGGGCGGGGAGCTGTTTTTT	CASSPMEVGGELFF
TRBV5-4	TRBD2	TRBJ2-1	few	TGTGCCAGCAGCAGACTAGCGGGAGGTTTCTCCTACAATGAGCAGTTCTTC	CASSRLAGGFSYNEQFF
TRBV5-1	-	TRBJ2-5	many	TGCGCCAGCAGCTTCAGTTCGAAGCAAGAGACCCAGTACTTC	CASSFSSKQETQYF
TRBV5-1	-	TRBJ2-1	-	TGCGCCAGCAGCTTTTCAGGGGATCGATACAATGAGCAGTTCTTC	CASSFSGDRYNEQFF
TRBV20-1	-	TRBJ2-7	many	TGCAGTGCCCGACAAGGACCCTACGAGCAGTACTTC	CSARQGPYEQYF
TRBV28	-	TRBJ2-3	few	TGTGCCAGCAGTCCTTTAGGAAGGTTCACAGATACGCAGTATTTT	CASSPLGRFTDTQYF
TRBV4-2	TRBD2	TRBJ2-1	many	TGTGCCAGCAGCCAAGAGGCTAGCGGGGGGGCAGATGAGCAGTTCTTC	CASSQEASGGADEQFF
TRBV5-1	-	TRBJ2-5	few	TGCGCCAGCAGCTTGGCCTGGAGCAGGGGCAATCAAGAGACCCAGTACTTC	CASSLAWSRGNQETQYF
TRBV7-8	TRBD2	TRBJ2-1	few	TGTGCCAGCAGCTTAGTGGCGGGAGACTACAATGAGCAGTTCTTC	CASSLVAGDYNEQFF
TRBV10-3	-	TRBJ2-6	few	TGTGCCATCAGGGCGTCTGGGGCCAACGTCCTGACTTTC	CAIRASGANVLTF
TRBV24-1	TRBD1	TRBJ2-7	few	TGTGCCACCAGGGACAGGGGAAACGAGCAGTACTTC	CATRDRGNEQYF
TRBV14	-	TRBJ1-2	-	TGTGCCAGCAGCCAAGGGACAGCCAGGGGCTACACCTTC	CASSQGTARGYTF
TRBV2	-	TRBJ2-3	few	TGTGCCAGCCGCAGAAGCATCGCAGATACGCAGTATTTT	CASRRSIADTQYF
TRBV12-3/TRBV12-4	-	TRBJ2-1	many	TGTGCCAGCAGTTTAAAGGAGTTGGGGGAGTCGGGCAATGAGCAGTTCTTC	CASSLKELGESGNEQFF
TRBV10-3	TRBD1	TRBJ1-6	-	TGTGCCACTACCACGGGACAGGGGTTTTCACCCCTCCACTTT	CATTTGQGFSPLHF
TRBV20-1	-	TRBJ1-2	-	TGCAGTGCTAGAGGAACAGGTACCAACTATGGCTACACCTTC	CSARGTGTNYGYTF
TRBV7-8	TRBD2	TRBJ2-7	few	TGTGCCAGCAGCCCGGGACTAGCGAGAGAGCAGTACTTC	CASSPGLAREQYF
TRBV7-8	-	TRBJ2-7	many	TGTGCCAGCAGCTTAGTCGCGTACGAGCAGTACTTC	CASSLVAYEQYF
TRBV2	TRBD2	TRBJ2-7	many	TGTGCCAGCGGGACTAGCGCCTACGAGCAGTACTTC	CASGTSAYEQYF
TRBV7-8	-	TRBJ1-3	-	TGTGCCAGCAGCAGCCAGGGCAGCTCTGGAAACACCATATATTTT	CASSSQGSSGNTIYF
TRBV12-3/TRBV12-4	-	TRBJ1-2	many	TGTGCCAGCAGTTTGTCGGAATACTATGGCTACACCTTC	CASSLSEYYGYTF
TRBV24-1	-	TRBJ2-7	many	TGTGCCCCCTCCCCCTGGATGGGCAGAATCCTCTACGAGCAGTACTTC	CAPSPWMGRILYEQYF
TRBV6-4	TRBD1	TRBJ2-2	few	TGTGCCAGCAGTGAGACAGGGTTCACCGGGGAGCTGTTTTTT	CASSETGFTGELFF